The present T cell receptor (beta chain) was sequenced within a study of TIL therapy for anti-PD-1-resistant metastatic lung cancer. Time point: pre-treatment sample, taken before nivolumab and TIL therapy. The tumor samples were excised metastases, mostly pleural nodules or supraclavicular lymph nodes. Sequencing used immunoSEQ v3. Repertoires were generated with immunoSEQ multiplex PCR, while TCRdb's copy carries only in-frame clones and drops some. The profile covers roughly 9,500 clones, with around three quarters appearing a single time and about an eighth taken by the ten largest. Germline V lookup: CDR1 LNHDA, CDR2 SQIVND (reference sequence). The CDR3 loop spans 15 amino acids. Losses at the gene ends were 4 bases for V and 2 bases for J; bases not matched to a gene: 4.

The J gene is TRBJ2-5, the V gene TRBV19; 10 bases fit TRBD2. The material was tumor tissue, obtained at baseline. This TCR was sampled from a person aged 25-85 years with non-small cell lung cancer. Here the CDR3 reads CASSKLAGKQETQYF. CDR3 DNA: TGTGCCAGTAGTAAACTAGCGGGGAAACAAGAGACCCAGTACTTC.